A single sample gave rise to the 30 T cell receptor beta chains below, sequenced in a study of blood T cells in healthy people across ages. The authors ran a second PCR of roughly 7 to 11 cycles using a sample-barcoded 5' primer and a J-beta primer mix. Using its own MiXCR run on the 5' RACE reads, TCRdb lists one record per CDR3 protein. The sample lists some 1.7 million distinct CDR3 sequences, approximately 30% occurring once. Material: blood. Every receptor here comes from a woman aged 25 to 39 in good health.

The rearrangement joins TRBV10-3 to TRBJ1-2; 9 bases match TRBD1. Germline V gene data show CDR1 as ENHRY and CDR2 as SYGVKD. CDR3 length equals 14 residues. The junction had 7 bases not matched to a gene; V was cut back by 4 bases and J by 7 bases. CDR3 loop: CAISAAGTGSGYTF. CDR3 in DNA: TGTGCCATCAGTGCGGCCGGGACAGGGAGTGGCTACACCTTC.

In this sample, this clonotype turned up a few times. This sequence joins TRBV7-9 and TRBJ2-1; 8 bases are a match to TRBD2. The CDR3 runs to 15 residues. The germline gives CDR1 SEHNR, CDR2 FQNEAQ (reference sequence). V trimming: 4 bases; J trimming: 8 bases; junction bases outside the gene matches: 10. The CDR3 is CASSSMVAGGDEQFF. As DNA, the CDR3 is TGTGCCAGCAGCTCAATGGTGGCGGGAGGCGATGAGCAGTTCTTC. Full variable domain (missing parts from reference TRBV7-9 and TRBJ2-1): DTGVSQNPRHKITKRGQNVTFRCDPISEHNRLYWYRQTLGQGPEFLTYFQNEAQLEKSRLLSDRFSAERPKGSFSTLEIQRTEQGDSAMYLCASSSMVAGGDEQFFGPGTRLTVL.

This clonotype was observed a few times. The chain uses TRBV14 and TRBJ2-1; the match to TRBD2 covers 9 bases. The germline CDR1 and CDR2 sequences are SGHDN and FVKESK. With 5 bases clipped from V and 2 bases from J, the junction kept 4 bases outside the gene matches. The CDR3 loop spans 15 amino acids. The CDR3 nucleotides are TGTGCCAGCAGCAGGATAGCGGGGGCCTACAATGAGCAGTTCTTC. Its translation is CASSRIAGAYNEQFF.

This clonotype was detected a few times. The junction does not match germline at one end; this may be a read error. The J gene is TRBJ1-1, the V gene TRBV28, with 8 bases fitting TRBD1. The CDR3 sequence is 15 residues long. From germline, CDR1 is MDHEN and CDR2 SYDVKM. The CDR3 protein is CTSSAGGEMNTEAFF. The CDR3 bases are TGCACTTCTTCGGCAGGGGGCGAAATGAACACTGAAGCTTTCTTT. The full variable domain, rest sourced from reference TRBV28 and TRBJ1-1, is DVKVTQSSRYLVKRTGEKVFLECVQDMDHENMFWYRQDPGLGLRLIYFSYDVKMKEKGDIPEGYSVSREKKERFSLILESASTNQTSMYLCTSSAGGEMNTEAFFGQGTRLTVV.

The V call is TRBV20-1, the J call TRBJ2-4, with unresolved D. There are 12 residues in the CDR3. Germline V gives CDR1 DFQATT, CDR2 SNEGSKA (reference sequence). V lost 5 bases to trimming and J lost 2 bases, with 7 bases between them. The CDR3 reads CSAPSSKNIQYF. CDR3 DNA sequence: TGCAGTGCTCCCAGCTCCAAAAACATTCAGTACTTC.

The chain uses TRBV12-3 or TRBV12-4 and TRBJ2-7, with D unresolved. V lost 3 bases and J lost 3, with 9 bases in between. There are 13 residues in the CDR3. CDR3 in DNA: TGTGCCAGCAGTTTGTCGTGGGTCTACGAGCAGTACTTC. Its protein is CASSLSWVYEQYF.

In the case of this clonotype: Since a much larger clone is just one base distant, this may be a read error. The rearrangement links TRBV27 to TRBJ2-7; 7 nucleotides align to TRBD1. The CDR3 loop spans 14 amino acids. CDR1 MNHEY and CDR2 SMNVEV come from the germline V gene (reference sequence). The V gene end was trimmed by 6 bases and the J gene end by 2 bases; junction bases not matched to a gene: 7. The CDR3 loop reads CASRSGQAAYEQYF. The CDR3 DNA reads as TGTGCCAGCAGGTCTGGACAGGCTGCCTACGAGCAGTACTTC.

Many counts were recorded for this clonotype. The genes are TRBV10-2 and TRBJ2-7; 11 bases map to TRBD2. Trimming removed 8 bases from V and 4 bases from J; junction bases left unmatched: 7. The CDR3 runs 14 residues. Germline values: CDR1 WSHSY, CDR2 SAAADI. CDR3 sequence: CASRPGLAEYEQYF. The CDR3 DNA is TGCGCCAGCCGACCGGGACTAGCGGAATACGAGCAGTACTTC.

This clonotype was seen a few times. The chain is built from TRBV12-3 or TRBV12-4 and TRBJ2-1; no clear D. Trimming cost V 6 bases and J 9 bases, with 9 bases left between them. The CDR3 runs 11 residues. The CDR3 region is CASRYDTEQFF. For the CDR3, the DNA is TGTGCCAGCAGATATGACACTGAGCAGTTCTTC.

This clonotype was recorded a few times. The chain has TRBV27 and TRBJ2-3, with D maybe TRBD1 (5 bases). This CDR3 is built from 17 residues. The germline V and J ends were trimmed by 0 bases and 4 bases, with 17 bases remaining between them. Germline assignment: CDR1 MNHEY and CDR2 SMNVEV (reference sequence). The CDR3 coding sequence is TGTGCCAGCAGTTTATCGATCACGGCCCAGGGCTCAGATACGCAGTATTTT. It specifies CASSLSITAQGSDTQYF.

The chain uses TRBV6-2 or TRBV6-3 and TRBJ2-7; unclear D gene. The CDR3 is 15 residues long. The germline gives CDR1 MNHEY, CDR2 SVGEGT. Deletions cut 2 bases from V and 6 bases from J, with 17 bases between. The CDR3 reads CASSYLPAGLSEQYF. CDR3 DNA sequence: TGTGCCAGCAGTTACCTACCCGCAGGCCTCAGCGAGCAGTACTTC.

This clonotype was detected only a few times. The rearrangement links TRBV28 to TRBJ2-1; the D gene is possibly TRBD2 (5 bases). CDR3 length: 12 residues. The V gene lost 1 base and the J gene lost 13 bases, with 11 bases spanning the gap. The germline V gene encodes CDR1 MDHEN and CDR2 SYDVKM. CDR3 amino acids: CASSLFRERQFF. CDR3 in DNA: TGTGCCAGCAGTTTATTTAGGGAGCGTCAGTTCTTC.

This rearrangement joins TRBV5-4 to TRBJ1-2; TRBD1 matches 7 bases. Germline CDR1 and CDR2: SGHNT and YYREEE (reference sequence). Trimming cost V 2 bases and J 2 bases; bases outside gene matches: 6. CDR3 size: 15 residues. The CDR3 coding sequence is TGTGCCAGCAGCTTTACGGACAGGAGAAACTATGGCTACACCTTC. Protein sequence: CASSFTDRRNYGYTF.

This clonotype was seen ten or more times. The CDR3 loop is CAQNEQFF. CDR3 coding DNA: TGTGCCCAAAATGAGCAGTTCTTC. The chain carries TRBV6-6 and TRBJ2-1; D is undetermined. Germline CDR1 and CDR2: MNHNY and SVGAGI (reference sequence). V was clipped by 11 bases and J by 7 bases, with 3 bases between them. This CDR3 contains 8 residues.

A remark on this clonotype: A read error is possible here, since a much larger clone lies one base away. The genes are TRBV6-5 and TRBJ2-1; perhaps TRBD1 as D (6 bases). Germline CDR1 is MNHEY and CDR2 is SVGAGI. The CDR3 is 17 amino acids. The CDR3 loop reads CAGSYGGPGTPYNEQFF. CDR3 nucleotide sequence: TGTGCCGGCAGTTACGGCGGACCGGGGACACCTTACAATGAGCAGTTCTTC.

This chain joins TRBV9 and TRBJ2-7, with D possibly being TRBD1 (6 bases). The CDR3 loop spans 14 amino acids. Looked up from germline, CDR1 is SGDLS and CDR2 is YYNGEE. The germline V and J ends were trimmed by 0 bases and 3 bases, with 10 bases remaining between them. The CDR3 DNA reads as TGTGCCAGCAGCGTAGACAACAGGGTCTACGAGCAGTACTTC. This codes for CASSVDNRVYEQYF.

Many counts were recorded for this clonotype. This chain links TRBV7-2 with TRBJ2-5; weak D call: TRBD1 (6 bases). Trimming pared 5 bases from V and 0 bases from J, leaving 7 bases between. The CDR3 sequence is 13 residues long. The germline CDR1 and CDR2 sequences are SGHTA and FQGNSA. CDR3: CASSTGYQETQYF. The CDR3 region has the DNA TGTGCCAGCAGCACAGGGTACCAAGAGACCCAGTACTTC.

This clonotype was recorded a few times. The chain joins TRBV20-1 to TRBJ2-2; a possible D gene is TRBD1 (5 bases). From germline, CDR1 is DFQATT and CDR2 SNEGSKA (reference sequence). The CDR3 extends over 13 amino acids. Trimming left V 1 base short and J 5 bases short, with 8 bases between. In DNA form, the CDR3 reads TGCAGTGCTAGAGGGGGCAGAACCGGGGAGCTGTTTTTT. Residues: CSARGGRTGELFF.

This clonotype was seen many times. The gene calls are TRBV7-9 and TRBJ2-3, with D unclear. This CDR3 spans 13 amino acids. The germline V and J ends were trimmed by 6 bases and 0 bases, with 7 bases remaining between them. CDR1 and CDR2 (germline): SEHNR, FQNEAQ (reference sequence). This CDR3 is CASSLPSTDTQYF. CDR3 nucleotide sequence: TGTGCCAGCAGTTTACCTAGCACAGATACGCAGTATTTT.

The CDR3 region is CASRFFNPYEQYF. In DNA, the CDR3 is TGTGCCAGCAGGTTCTTCAATCCCTACGAGCAGTACTTC. The chain couples TRBV27 to TRBJ2-7, with D unclear. Per the germline V gene, CDR1 is MNHEY and CDR2 is SMNVEV (reference sequence). Trimming shortened V by 6 bases and J by 2 bases, and 11 bases separated the two germline ends. The CDR3 totals 13 residues.

The CDR3 DNA follows: TGCAGCGTTAAATCAAGGGGGACAGGGGGCGACGAGCAGTACTTC. This codes for CSVKSRGTGGDEQYF. V and J are TRBV29-1 and TRBJ2-5; 12 positions agree with TRBD1. The J call may not be correct, given that the DNA end is closer to TRBJ2-7. The CDR3 spans 15 residues. CDR1 and CDR2 from the germline V gene are SQVTM and ANQGSEA.

CDR3 sequence reads: CASSRQEPWTANQETQYF. The DNA for the CDR3 is TGTGCCAGCAGTCGACAGGAACCCTGGACGGCTAACCAAGAGACCCAGTACTTC. The V gene is TRBV12-3 or TRBV12-4, the J gene TRBJ2-5; possible D gene TRBD1, 6 bases. The CDR3 sequence is 18 residues long. V lost 5 bases and J 0 bases, leaving 22 bases between the germline ends.

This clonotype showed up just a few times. The CDR3 coding sequence is TGTGCCAGCCGACAGGTTCAATATGGCTACACCTTC. Residues: CASRQVQYGYTF. The rearrangement uses TRBV2 and TRBJ1-2; tentative D call: TRBD1 (6 bases). There are 12 residues in the CDR3. Per germline, CDR1 SNHLY and CDR2 FYNNEI. The V end lost 8 bases, the J end lost 5 bases, and 12 bases lay between the germline ends. Combining the CDR3 with reference TRBV2 and TRBJ1-2 gives the whole variable domain EPEVTQTPSHQVTQMGQEVILRCVPISNHLYFYWYRQILGQKVEFLVSFYNNEISEKSEIFDDQFSVERPDGSNFTLKIRSTKLEDSAMYFCASRQVQYGYTFGSGTRLTVV.

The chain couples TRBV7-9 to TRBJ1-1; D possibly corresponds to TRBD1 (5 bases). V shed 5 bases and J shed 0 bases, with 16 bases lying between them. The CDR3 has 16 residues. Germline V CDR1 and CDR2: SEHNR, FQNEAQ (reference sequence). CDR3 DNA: TGTGCCAGCAGCGCCGGAGGTGGGACGGTGAACACTGAAGCTTTCTTT. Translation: CASSAGGGTVNTEAFF.

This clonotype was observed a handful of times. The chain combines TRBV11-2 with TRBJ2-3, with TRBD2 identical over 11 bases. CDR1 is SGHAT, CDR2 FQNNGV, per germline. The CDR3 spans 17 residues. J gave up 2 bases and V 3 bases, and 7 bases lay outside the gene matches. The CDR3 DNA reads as TGTGCCAGCAGCTTGGGTACTAGCGGGGGATCCACAGATACGCAGTATTTT. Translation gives CASSLGTSGGSTDTQYF.

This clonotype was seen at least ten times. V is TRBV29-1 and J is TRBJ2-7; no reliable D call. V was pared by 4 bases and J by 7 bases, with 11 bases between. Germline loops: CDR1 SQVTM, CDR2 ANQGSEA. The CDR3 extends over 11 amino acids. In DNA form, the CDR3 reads TGCAGCGTTGTTGCTCTCCGGGAGCAGTACTTC. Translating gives CSVVALREQYF.

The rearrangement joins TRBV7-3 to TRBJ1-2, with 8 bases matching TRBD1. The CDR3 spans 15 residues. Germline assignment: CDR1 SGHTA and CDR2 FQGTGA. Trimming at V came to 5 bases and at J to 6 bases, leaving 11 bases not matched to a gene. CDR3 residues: CASSPGPTGVDGYTF. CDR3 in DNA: TGTGCCAGCAGCCCAGGCCCGACAGGGGTGGATGGCTACACCTTC.

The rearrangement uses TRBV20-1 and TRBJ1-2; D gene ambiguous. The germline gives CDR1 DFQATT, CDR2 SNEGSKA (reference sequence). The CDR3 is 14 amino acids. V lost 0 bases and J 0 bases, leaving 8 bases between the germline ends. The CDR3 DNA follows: TGCAGTGCTAGAGATGCGGATTCTAACTATGGCTACACCTTC. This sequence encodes CSARDADSNYGYTF.

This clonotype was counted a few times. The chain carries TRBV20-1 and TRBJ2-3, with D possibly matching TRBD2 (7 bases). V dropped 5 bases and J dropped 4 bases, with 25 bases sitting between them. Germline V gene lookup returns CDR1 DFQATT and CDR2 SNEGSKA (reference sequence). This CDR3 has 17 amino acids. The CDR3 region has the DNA TGCAGTGCTCGGATCCACCAGCGGGACACTCCCCCAGATACGCAGTATTTT. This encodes CSARIHQRDTPPDTQYF.

The CDR3, as DNA: TGCAGTGCCCAAGACAGGGTCAATCAGCCCCAGCATTTT. It is translated as CSAQDRVNQPQHF. This rearrangement joins TRBV20-1 to TRBJ1-5; 7 nucleotides agree with TRBD1. V lost 6 bases to trimming and J lost 3 bases; unmatched junction nucleotides: 5. The CDR3 sequence is 13 residues long. CDR1 and CDR2 (germline): DFQATT, SNEGSKA (reference sequence).